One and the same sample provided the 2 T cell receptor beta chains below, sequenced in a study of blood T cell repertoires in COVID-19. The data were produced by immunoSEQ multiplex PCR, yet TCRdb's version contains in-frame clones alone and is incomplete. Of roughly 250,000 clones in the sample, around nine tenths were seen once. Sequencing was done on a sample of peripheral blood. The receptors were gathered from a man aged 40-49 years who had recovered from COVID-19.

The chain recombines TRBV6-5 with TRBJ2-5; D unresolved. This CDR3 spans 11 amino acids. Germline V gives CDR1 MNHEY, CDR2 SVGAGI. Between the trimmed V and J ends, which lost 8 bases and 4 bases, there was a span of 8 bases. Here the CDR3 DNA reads TGTGCCAGCGGGCCTCGAGAGACCCAGTACTTC. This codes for CASGPRETQYF.

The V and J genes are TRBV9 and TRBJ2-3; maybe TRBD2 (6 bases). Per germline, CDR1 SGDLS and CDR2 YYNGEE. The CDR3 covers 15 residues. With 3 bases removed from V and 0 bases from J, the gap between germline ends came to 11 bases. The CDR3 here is CASSARTSSTDTQYF. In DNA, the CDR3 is TGTGCCAGCAGCGCCCGAACTAGCAGCACAGATACGCAGTATTTT. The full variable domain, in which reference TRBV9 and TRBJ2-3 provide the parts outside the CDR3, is DSGVTQTPKHLITATGQRVTLRCSPRSGDLSVYWYQQSLDQGLQFLIQYYNGEERAKGNILERFSAQQFPDLHSELNLSSLELGDSALYFCASSARTSSTDTQYFGPGTRLTVL.